These T cell receptor beta chains were read from a single sample in a study of identifying expanded T cells in peripheral blood. TCRdb's table, derived via immunoSEQ multiplex PCR, lists solely in-frame clones and lacks some. The sample has approximately 83,000 clones, 80% to 90% seen once. Material for sequencing was blood. These receptor sequences come from a person aged 18 to 75 in good health. Both conserved end residues are part of each CDR3. The D gene is left open where the match is weak. Rows may omit the clone size; those that give it use once, few, many or a size class.

>TRBV25-1|TRBJ1-1|.|.
CASSEPGRDTEAFF
TGTGCCAGCAGTGAACCGGGCCGGGACACTGAAGCTTTCTTT
>TRBV7-9|TRBJ1-1|.|.
CASSPLYSLGGTEAFF
TGTGCCAGCAGCCCCTTATACTCGCTGGGAGGGACTGAAGCTTTCTTT
>TRBV9|TRBJ1-1|.|few
CASSVEAAIMNTEAFF
TGTGCCAGCAGCGTAGAGGCAGCAATCATGAACACTGAAGCTTTCTTT
>TRBV19|TRBJ2-3|.|.
CASSIGSEADTQYF
TGTGCCAGTAGTATTGGTAGCGAGGCAGATACGCAGTATTTT
>TRBV6-5|TRBJ2-4|.|.
CASSYGPGWGNIQYF
TGTGCCAGCAGTTACGGTCCAGGGTGGGGTAACATTCAGTACTTC
>TRBV7-3|TRBJ2-1|.|.
CASSLTSYPTYNEQFF
TGTGCCAGCAGCTTAACTTCTTACCCAACCTACAATGAGCAGTTCTTC
>TRBV7-9|TRBJ2-3|.|.
CASSYNPPSYDTQYF
TGTGCCAGCAGCTACAACCCTCCTAGCTACGATACGCAGTATTTT
>TRBV10-3|TRBJ1-1|.|.
CATRGLVNTEAFF
TGTGCCACCCGGGGACTGGTTAACACTGAAGCTTTCTTT
>TRBV6-1|TRBJ2-7|.|.
CASRRDSRTTEQYF
TGTGCCAGCAGGAGAGACAGCCGGACCACCGAGCAGTACTTC
>TRBV6-1|TRBJ2-2|TRBD1|.
CASSELYGTVEDTGELFF
TGTGCCAGCAGTGAACTATATGGGACAGTGGAAGACACCGGGGAGCTGTTTTTT
>TRBV2|TRBJ2-1|TRBD1|.
CASSRDRESYNEQFF
TGTGCCAGCAGCCGGGACAGGGAATCCTACAATGAGCAGTTCTTC
>TRBV5-1|TRBJ2-2|.|.
CASSLGGGVTGELFF
TGCGCCAGCAGCTTGGGGGGAGGAGTCACCGGGGAGCTGTTTTTT
>TRBV10-3|TRBJ1-2|.|.
CATGPAFSGGYTF
TGTGCCACCGGACCGGCTTTCTCGGGTGGCTACACCTTC
>TRBV6-1|TRBJ1-1|TRBD1|once
CASRDRANTEAFF
TGTGCCAGCAGGGACAGGGCGAATACTGAAGCTTTCTTT
>TRBV5-1|TRBJ1-1|.|.
CASSLAPGVTEAFF
TGCGCCAGCAGCTTAGCGCCAGGGGTCACTGAAGCTTTCTTT
>TRBV5-6|TRBJ1-1|.|.
CASSLAGWNTEAFF
TGTGCCAGCAGCTTGGCCGGTTGGAACACTGAAGCTTTCTTT
>TRBV7-3|TRBJ2-7|.|.
CASSSSGTYSYEQYF
TGTGCCAGCAGCTCCTCCGGGACGTACTCCTACGAGCAGTACTTC
>TRBV5-6|TRBJ1-1|TRBD1|.
CASSQGQEAFF
TGTGCCAGCAGCCAGGGACAGGAAGCTTTCTTT
>TRBV15|TRBJ2-3|.|.
CATSRDPTGLSADTQYF
TGTGCCACCAGCAGAGATCCGACAGGTTTGTCGGCAGATACGCAGTATTTT
>TRBV19|TRBJ2-1|.|.
CASSYISTPGNEQFF
TGTGCCAGTAGCTATATATCAACCCCAGGGAATGAGCAGTTCTTC
>TRBV7-6|TRBJ2-7|TRBD1|.
CASSLFGTGTYEQYF
TGTGCCAGCAGCTTGTTTGGGACAGGGACCTACGAGCAGTACTTC
>TRBV10-3|TRBJ1-1|.|.
CAISEASQAFLNTEAFF
TGTGCCATCAGTGAGGCATCACAGGCGTTTCTGAACACTGAAGCTTTCTTT
>TRBV7-2|TRBJ1-2|TRBD1|few
CASSFQQGDLGYTF
TGTGCCAGCAGCTTTCAACAGGGGGATCTTGGCTACACCTTC